The sample holds one count of the clone carrying this T cell receptor beta chain. The data were taken from a study of blood T cell repertoires in COVID-19. Study background: The samples span acute and convalescent COVID-19 from the United States, Italy and Spain. PBMCs, B-cell-depleted T cells, or T cells were the source of the cDNA or gDNA that made up the material.

In the authors' methods: Nucleated cell counts were estimated from reference gene primer amplification. Clones were sequenced by immunoSEQ multiplex PCR, and TCRdb holds only the in-frame ones, with some missing. The V and J calls and clone size come from that table; D and trimming were worked out from the DNA. The sample consists of hundreds of thousands of clones, around 82% of them appearing once. The sequenced material came from peripheral blood. This clonotype originated in a woman in her forties or fifties with acute or convalescent COVID-19.

CDR3 loop: CATSSGPGQGSYRYGYTF. The CDR3 DNA reads as TGTGCCACCAGCAGCGGACCGGGACAGGGGAGTTATCGCTATGGCTACACCTTC. V is TRBV15 and J is TRBJ1-2; 10 positions agree with TRBD1. The CDR3 loop spans 18 amino acids. The V gene end was trimmed by 3 bases and the J gene end by 4 bases; junction bases not matched to a gene: 14. CDR1 LNHNV and CDR2 YYDKDF come from the germline V gene (reference sequence). The whole variable domain, filled in from reference TRBV15 and TRBJ1-2, reads DAMVIQNPRYQVTQFGKPVTLSCSQTLNHNVMYWYQQKSSQAPKLLFHYYDKDFNNEADTPDNFQSRRPNTSFCFLDIRSPGLGDTAMYLCATSSGPGQGSYRYGYTFGSGTRLTVV.